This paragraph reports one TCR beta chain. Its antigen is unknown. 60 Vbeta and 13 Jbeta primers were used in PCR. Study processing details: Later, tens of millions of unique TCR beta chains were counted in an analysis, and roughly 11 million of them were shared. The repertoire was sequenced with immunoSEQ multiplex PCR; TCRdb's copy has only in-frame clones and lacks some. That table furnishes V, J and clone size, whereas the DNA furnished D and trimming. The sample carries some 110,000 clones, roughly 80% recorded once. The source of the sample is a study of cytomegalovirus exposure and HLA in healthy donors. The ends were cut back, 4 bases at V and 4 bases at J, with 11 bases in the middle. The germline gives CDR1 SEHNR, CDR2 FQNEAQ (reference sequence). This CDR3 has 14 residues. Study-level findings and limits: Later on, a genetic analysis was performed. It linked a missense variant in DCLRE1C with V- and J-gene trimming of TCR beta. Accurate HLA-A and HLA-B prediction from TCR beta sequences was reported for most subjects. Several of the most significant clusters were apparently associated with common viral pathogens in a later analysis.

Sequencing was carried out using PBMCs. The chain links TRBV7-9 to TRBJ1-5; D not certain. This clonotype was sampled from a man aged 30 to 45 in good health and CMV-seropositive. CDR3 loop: CASSSGISNQPQHF. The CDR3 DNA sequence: TGTGCCAGCAGCTCGGGAATCTCAAATCAGCCCCAGCATTTT.